These 23 T cell receptor beta chains were all obtained from the same sample, sequenced in a study of CD8 T cells in Susac syndrome. RNA in amounts of 0.5 to 1 ug was reverse transcribed with random hexamers. TCRdb independently ran MiXCR on the immunoSEQ multiplex PCR reads; one entry per CDR3 protein. Among 200,000 or so distinct CDR3 sequences listed, roughly 96% were seen once. Sequenced input: CD4+ T cells from PBMCs. The receptors come from a human donor with multiple sclerosis.

V usage is TRBV10-3 and J usage is TRBJ1-2; no definite D call. The CDR3 is 13 amino acids. Germline CDR1 and CDR2: ENHRY and SYGVKD. With 0 bases removed from V and 4 bases from J, the gap between germline ends came to 6 bases. The CDR3 sequence: CAISESYSYGYTF. The DNA for the CDR3 is TGTGCCATCAGTGAGTCGTATAGCTATGGCTACACCTTC.

This chain connects TRBV5-6 to TRBJ2-7, with D uncertain. Germline CDR1 and CDR2: SGHDT and YYEEEE. With 2 bases removed from V and 6 bases from J, the gap between germline ends came to 9 bases. The CDR3 covers 12 residues. CDR3: CASSFPAAEQYF. Written as DNA, the CDR3 is TGTGCCAGCAGCTTTCCTGCCGCCGAGCAGTACTTC.

This chain connects TRBV2 to TRBJ1-2; TRBD1 is a possible D gene (6 bases). V lost 5 bases to trimming and J lost 4 bases, with 11 bases between them. Germline CDR1 SNHLY, CDR2 FYNNEI. This CDR3 has 13 residues. CDR3 sequence: CASSLVGAYGYTF. Written as DNA, the CDR3 is TGTGCCAGCAGTTTGGTGGGGGCCTATGGCTACACCTTC. The variable domain in full, with the rest retrieved from reference TRBV2 and TRBJ1-2, is EPEVTQTPSHQVTQMGQEVILRCVPISNHLYFYWYRQILGQKVEFLVSFYNNEISEKSEIFDDQFSVERPDGSNFTLKIRSTKLEDSAMYFCASSLVGAYGYTFGSGTRLTVV.

The gene calls are TRBV20-1 and TRBJ1-1; 7 nucleotides align to TRBD1. The germline V gene has CDR1 DFQATT and CDR2 SNEGSKA (reference sequence). V gave up 1 base and J gave up 6 bases; unmatched junction bases: 8. CDR3 size: 14 residues. CDR3 nucleotide sequence: TGCAGTGCTAGAGTTCGACAGGGTTGGTCTGAAGCTTTCTTT. Protein: CSARVRQGWSEAFF.

This clonotype was detected only once. V gene TRBV12-3 or TRBV12-4 combines with J gene TRBJ1-6, with TRBD1 matching over 7 bases. Trimming took 2 bases from V and 8 from J; bases not matched to a gene: 0. The CDR3 consists of 13 residues. The CDR3 bases are TGTGCCAGCAGTTTAAGGGGGCATTCACCCCTCCACTTT. Amino acid sequence: CASSLRGHSPLHF.

This sequence joins TRBV12-3 or TRBV12-4 and TRBJ1-5, with D perhaps TRBD1 (6 bases). The CDR3 has 16 amino acids. Trimming removed 8 bases at V and 0 bases at J, with 17 bases between. CDR3 region: CASSPGAPLSNQPQHF. As DNA, the CDR3 is TGTGCCAGCTCACCAGGGGCCCCCCTTAGCAATCAGCCCCAGCATTTT.

V gene TRBV25-1 combines with J gene TRBJ2-7; the D call may be TRBD1 or TRBD2 (5 bases each). This CDR3 has 11 residues. Germline CDR1 reads MGHDK; CDR2 reads SYGVNS. V gave up 5 bases and J gave up 10 bases, with 12 bases separating them. The CDR3 loop is CASSLGDAQYF. The CDR3 DNA is TGTGCCAGCAGTTTAGGGGACGCACAGTACTTC.

The chain is built from TRBV27 and TRBJ1-6; D call uncertain. CDR3 length: 12 amino acids. Germline CDR1 MNHEY, CDR2 SMNVEV (reference sequence). Trimming removed 5 bases at V and 9 bases at J, with 8 bases between. The CDR3 loop reads CASSPRSSPLHF. CDR3 DNA: TGTGCCAGCAGTCCCAGAAGTTCACCCCTCCACTTT.

The chain recombines TRBV20-1 with TRBJ2-7; 7 nucleotides align to TRBD2. The CDR3 length is 15 residues. Germline V gene data show CDR1 as DFQATT and CDR2 as SNEGSKA (reference sequence). With 3 bases clipped from V and 6 bases from J, the junction kept 14 bases outside the gene matches. CDR3 in amino acids: CSASMLGGSLVEQYF. CDR3 nucleotide sequence: TGCAGTGCTAGTATGCTTGGCGGGAGCTTGGTCGAGCAGTACTTC.

The chain joins TRBV18 to TRBJ2-5; TRBD1 matches 8 bases. CDR1 and CDR2 (germline): KGHSH, LQKENI. CDR3 length equals 14 residues. V shed 4 bases and J 2 bases; nucleotides not matched to a gene: 3. The DNA for the CDR3 is TGTGCCAGCTCACAAACAGGGGGACAAGAGACCCAGTACTTC. Translation gives CASSQTGGQETQYF.

This chain connects TRBV10-3 to TRBJ1-2, with 7 bases fitting TRBD1. The germline CDR1 and CDR2 sequences are ENHRY and SYGVKD. The CDR3 sequence is 15 residues long. Trimming at V came to 0 bases and at J to 5 bases, leaving 6 bases not matched to a gene. CDR3: CAISESGGAIYGYTF. CDR3 nucleotides: TGTGCCATCAGTGAGTCAGGGGGCGCAATTTATGGCTACACCTTC.

The chain has TRBV7-3 and TRBJ2-5; tentatively, D is TRBD1 or TRBD2 (5 bases each). CDR1 and CDR2 (germline): SGHTA, FQGTGA. The CDR3 is 13 amino acids. The V gene lost 3 bases and the J gene lost 5 bases, with 10 bases spanning the gap. CDR3 region: CASSFSGAETQYF. In DNA form, the CDR3 reads TGTGCCAGCAGCTTCTCCGGGGCCGAGACCCAGTACTTC.

The rearrangement uses TRBV28 and TRBJ2-7, with 9 bases identical to TRBD2. J was trimmed by 0 bases and V by 4 bases; bases with no gene match: 4. This CDR3 region has 15 residues. Germline CDR1 and CDR2: MDHEN and SYDVKM. This chain's CDR3 is CASSSSGASSYEQYF. The CDR3 coding sequence is TGTGCCAGCAGTTCTAGCGGGGCGAGCTCCTACGAGCAGTACTTC.

The chain carries TRBV11-2 and TRBJ2-7; D gene ambiguous. The length of the CDR3 is 13 residues. CDR1 and CDR2 (germline): SGHAT, FQNNGV. With 6 bases removed from V and 1 base from J, the gap between germline ends came to 10 bases. CDR3 coding DNA: TGTGCCAGCAGGCTCCCGCCGTCCTACGAGCAGTACTTC. This sequence encodes CASRLPPSYEQYF.

This chain links TRBV3-1 with TRBJ2-7; 8 nucleotides match TRBD2. The CDR3 extends over 12 amino acids. Germline values: CDR1 LGHDT, CDR2 YNNKEL (reference sequence). The V gene end was trimmed by 0 bases and the J gene end by 9 bases; junction bases not matched to a gene: 1. The chain's CDR3 is CASSQESGRQYF. CDR3 coding DNA: TGTGCCAGCAGCCAAGAAAGCGGGAGGCAGTACTTC.

The J gene is TRBJ2-5, the V gene TRBV5-4, with a tentative D call TRBD2 (6 bases). Germline-derived CDR1 and CDR2 are SGHNT and YYREEE (reference sequence). This CDR3 has 15 residues. The V end was cut by 1 base, the J end by 5 bases, with 15 bases between. DNA of the CDR3: TGTGCCAGCAGCTTGATGGGTGCGGGGACGGAGACCCAGTACTTC. Its protein is CASSLMGAGTETQYF. Using reference TRBV5-4 and TRBJ2-5 for the parts outside the CDR3, the full variable domain is ETGVTQSPTHLIKTRGQQVTLRCSSQSGHNTVSWYQQALGQGPQFIFQYYREEENGRGNFPPRFSGLQFPNYSSELNVNALELDDSALYLCASSLMGAGTETQYFGPGTRLLVL.

Regarding this clonotype: Its ends do not fully match the called genes, so a read error is possible. This rearrangement joins TRBV7-7 to TRBJ2-2; D is uncertain. CDR3 length: 15 amino acids. CDR1 and CDR2 (germline): SSHAT, FNYEAQ (reference sequence). The CDR3 DNA reads as TGTGCTAGCAGCTTAGTCCCCGGCTGGGGCGGGGAGCTGTTTTTT. Encoded protein: CASSLVPGWGGELFF.

Here the CDR3 reads CASSPQGTGIGPQHF. The DNA for the CDR3 is TGTGCCAGCAGTCCTCAAGGGACAGGAATCGGGCCCCAGCATTTT. The V call is TRBV2, the J call TRBJ1-5, with 8 bases identical to TRBD1. Germline V gives CDR1 SNHLY, CDR2 FYNNEI. CDR3 length: 15 residues. Trimming at V came to 5 bases and at J to 9 bases, leaving 12 bases not matched to a gene.

The sample holds one count of this clonotype. The rearrangement uses TRBV18 and TRBJ2-5, with D unresolved. The germline V gene encodes CDR1 KGHSH and CDR2 LQKENI. This CDR3 comprises 16 residues. The V end was cut by 2 bases, the J end by 2 bases, with 15 bases between. Here the CDR3 DNA reads TGTGCCAGCTCACCAAATGGATGGTGGTCTCAAGAGACCCAGTACTTC. Translation: CASSPNGWWSQETQYF. The complete variable domain, with remaining parts taken from reference TRBV18 and TRBJ2-5, reads NAGVMQNPRHLVRRRGQEARLRCSPMKGHSHVYWYRQLPEEGLKFMVYLQKENIIDESGMPKERFSAEFPKEGPSILRIQQVVRGDSAAYFCASSPNGWWSQETQYFGPGTRLLVL.

This clonotype was observed once. The chain recombines TRBV30 with TRBJ2-5, with D possibly TRBD2 on 5 matching bases. This CDR3 comprises 13 residues. Between the trimmed V and J ends, which lost 0 bases and 1 base, there was a span of 6 bases. Germline CDR1 is GTSNPN and CDR2 is SVGIG (reference sequence). The CDR3 bases are TGTGCCTGGAGTGTAGGACTCCAAGAGACCCAGTACTTC. Residues: CAWSVGLQETQYF.

V gene TRBV20-1 combines with J gene TRBJ2-3; 8 nucleotides agree with TRBD2. J gave up 3 bases and V 3 bases, and 5 bases lay outside the gene matches. This CDR3 contains 14 residues. Looked up from germline, CDR1 is DFQATT and CDR2 is SNEGSKA (reference sequence). The CDR3: CSASPGRETDTQYF. Written as DNA, the CDR3 is TGCAGTGCTAGCCCCGGGAGGGAAACAGATACGCAGTATTTT.

The V and J genes are TRBV20-1 and TRBJ2-7; no reliable D call. V lost 3 bases and J 3 bases, leaving 6 bases between the germline ends. The CDR3 length is 11 residues. In germline, CDR1 is DFQATT, CDR2 SNEGSKA (reference sequence). CDR3 region: CSASQNYEQYF. Written as DNA, the CDR3 is TGCAGTGCTAGCCAGAACTACGAGCAGTACTTC.

The V call is TRBV11-2, the J call TRBJ2-1; 12 nucleotides line up with TRBD1. J lost 6 bases, V lost 4 bases, and 7 bases had no gene match. The CDR3 is 16 residues long. The germline CDR1 and CDR2 sequences are SGHAT and FQNNGV. CDR3 nucleotide sequence: TGTGCCAGCAGCTCCCCCGGGACAGGGGGCCTCAATGAGCAGTTCTTC. It yields the protein CASSSPGTGGLNEQFF.